This T cell receptor (beta chain) was documented in a study of regulatory T cells in long-lasting Graves disease. Notes on this clonotype: Its specificity is not known.

Arm-PCR of CDR3 regions with iRepertoire HTBI primers generated TCR beta libraries. TCRdb called the multiplex PCR reads again in MiXCR, with one record for every CDR3 protein. The sample lists 250,000 to 300,000 distinct CDR3 sequences, 15% to 20% seen once, with 13% to 15% in the top ten. General study points: Sampling was limited to peripheral blood rather than thyroid tissue. Persistent patients shared some 2,500 public clonotypes among themselves. Newly diagnosed patients shared fewer, at about a thousand.

The time point was: newly diagnosed GD, antithyroid drugs for less than 3 months. Researchers made the TCR library from RNA that was extracted from PBMCs. Per American Thyroid Association guidelines, Graves' disease was diagnosed. These records were also assigned to another study, of T cells in Graves' hyperthyroidism and ophthalmopathy. That paper notes: Stable Graves' hyperthyroidism meant no ophthalmopathy progression within 18 months.

Sequencing used peripheral blood mononuclear cells (PBMCs), obtained at new diagnosis, from a patient treated with antithyroid drugs. The TCR was taken from a young woman with Graves disease.

The CDR3 DNA reads as TGTGCCAGCAGCGAATCGGGCCTCCCCGGCTATAATTCACCCCTCCACTTT. It is translated as CASSESGLPGYNSPLHF. The chain uses TRBV9 and TRBJ1-6; no definite D call. The germline V gene has CDR1 SGDLS and CDR2 YYNGEE. The CDR3 covers 17 residues. The germline V and J ends were trimmed by 3 bases and 3 bases, with 16 bases remaining between them.